This TCR beta chain originates from a study of a mutant IDH1 vaccine in newly diagnosed glioma. As for this clone: The antigen is undetermined.

CDR1 is SGHAT and CDR2 is FQNNGV in the germline V gene. This CDR3 region has 14 residues. With 4 bases removed from V and 2 bases from J, the gap between germline ends came to 12 bases. The time point here: week 23, last vaccination. Each vaccine dose was 300 ug of mutant IDH1 20-mer peptide, with topical imiquimod. Assay: immunoSEQ multiplex PCR; the TCRdb copy retains only in-frame clones and omits some. The repertoire holds under 50,000 clones, with more than 85% as singletons. This sample comprised PBMCs, obtained from a glioma patient whose treatment included an IDH1 peptide vaccine. The source of this sequence is a man aged 50-59 years with glioma. The rearrangement joins TRBV11-2 to TRBJ2-7; D possibly corresponds to TRBD2 (5 bases). Here the CDR3 DNA reads TGTGCCAGCAGCTCCCCAGCGGCCCCCTACGAGCAGTACTTC. As protein: CASSSPAAPYEQYF. The whole variable domain, remainder taken from reference TRBV11-2 and TRBJ2-7, is EAGVAQSPRYKIIEKRQSVAFWCNPISGHATLYWYQQILGQGPKLLIQFQNNGVVDDSQLPKDRFSAERLKGVDSTLKIQPAKLEDSAVYLCASSSPAAPYEQYFGPGTRLTVT.